This T cell receptor (beta chain) was documented in a study of cytomegalovirus exposure and HLA in healthy donors. The CDR3 is made up of 14 amino acids. Trimming took off 5 bases at V and 5 bases at J, with 12 bases between the two ends. Per germline, CDR1 LNHDA and CDR2 SQIVND (reference sequence). Using immunoSEQ multiplex PCR, the repertoire was profiled, and TCRdb retains in-frame clones only, with some absent. Of about 90,000 clones in the sample, roughly 83% were seen once. The material sequenced was PBMCs. The origin of this receptor is a woman younger than 30 in good health and CMV-seropositive. The chain uses TRBV19 and TRBJ2-2; D may be TRBD1 (6 bases). CDR3 in DNA: TGTGCCAGTAGTCCCGGGACAACAACCGGGGAGCTGTTTTTT. Protein sequence: CASSPGTTTGELFF. The whole variable domain, filled in from reference TRBV19 and TRBJ2-2, reads DGGITQSPKYLFRKEGQNVTLSCEQNLNHDAMYWYRQDPGQGLRLIYYSQIVNDFQKGDIAEGYSVSREKKESFPLTVTSAQKNPTAFYLCASSPGTTTGELFFGEGSRLTVL.